These 12 T cell receptor beta chains were all obtained from the same sample, sequenced in a study of CD8 T cells in ankylosing spondylitis. Study-wide results and limits: Among TCR beta sequences, a motif of several highly homologous variants appeared characteristic of ankylosing spondylitis blood.

TCRdb processed the 5' RACE reads anew with MiXCR; each CDR3 protein has one entry. This table holds approximately 550,000 distinct CDR3 sequences, approximately 12% found once. For these receptors, no antigen is known. The sample consisted of blood, either unsorted or a sorted T cell fraction (not recorded which). These receptors all come from a male donor with ankylosing spondylitis.

This clonotype was seen a few times. The chain uses TRBV20-1 and TRBJ2-7; TRBD2 aligns across 10 bases. Unmatched junction bases numbered 7, after V lost 2 bases and J lost 3 bases. This CDR3 contains 15 residues. Per the germline V gene, CDR1 is DFQATT and CDR2 is SNEGSKA (reference sequence). Written as DNA, the CDR3 is TGCAGTGCTAGACTAGCGGGAGCCCGATACTACGAGCAGTACTTC. Amino acids: CSARLAGARYYEQYF.

The table lists this clonotype with many counts. The chain uses TRBV12-3 or TRBV12-4 and TRBJ1-1; no reliable D call. The CDR3 loop spans 14 amino acids. Trimming pared 2 bases from V and 5 bases from J, leaving 12 bases between. Here the CDR3 DNA reads TGTGCCAGCAGTTTAAGTCCGAAAGGAACTGAAGCTTTCTTT. Its translation is CASSLSPKGTEAFF.

The chain employs TRBV7-9 and TRBJ1-2, with D possibly TRBD1 on 5 matching bases. With 5 bases removed from V and 3 bases from J, the gap between germline ends came to 16 bases. The CDR3 consists of 15 residues. Germline lookup yields CDR1 SEHNR and CDR2 FQNEAQ (reference sequence). The CDR3 DNA reads as TGTGCCAGCAGCAATCGGGGGGGAGGGGACTATGGCTACACCTTC. This codes for CASSNRGGGDYGYTF. The variable domain in full, completed from reference TRBV7-9 and TRBJ1-2, reads DTGVSQNPRHKITKRGQNVTFRCDPISEHNRLYWYRQTLGQGPEFLTYFQNEAQLEKSRLLSDRFSAERPKGSFSTLEIQRTEQGDSAMYLCASSNRGGGDYGYTFGSGTRLTVV.

V and J are TRBV30 and TRBJ2-7; D remains unclear. CDR1 and CDR2 (germline): GTSNPN, SVGIG (reference sequence). The CDR3 sequence is 12 residues long. V was pared by 1 base and J by 3 bases, with 7 bases between. The CDR3 loop is CAWSGELYEQYF. DNA of the CDR3: TGTGCCTGGAGTGGGGAACTCTACGAGCAGTACTTC.

V and J are TRBV29-1 and TRBJ2-3, with 7 bases lining up with TRBD2. Losses at the gene ends were 7 bases for V and 0 bases for J; bases not matched to a gene: 10. The CDR3 covers 15 residues. Germline V gives CDR1 SQVTM, CDR2 ANQGSEA. The CDR3 coding sequence is TGCAGCGGCGGGGGAAAAGGGGCTAGCACAGATACGCAGTATTTT. Its protein is CSGGGKGASTDTQYF.

The rearrangement joins TRBV5-6 to TRBJ2-7; D not certain. The CDR3 is 13 amino acids. The V end was cut by 1 base, the J end by 2 bases, with 7 bases between. Per germline, CDR1 SGHDT and CDR2 YYEEEE. CDR3 sequence reads: CASSLTPPYEQYV. The CDR3 DNA follows: TGTGCCAGCAGCTTGACACCACCCTACGAGCAGTACGTC.

This chain uses TRBV5-5 with TRBJ2-7, with 9 bases identical to TRBD2. Germline trimming cut 5 bases from V and 5 bases from J; bases unmatched to any gene: 11. Germline loops: CDR1 SGHKS, CDR2 YYEKEE (reference sequence). This CDR3 is 15 amino acids long. CDR3 nucleotides: TGTGCCAGCAGAACCGTAAGGGCGGGAGGGAACGAGCAGTACTTC. Its protein is CASRTVRAGGNEQYF.

A remark on this clonotype: A much larger clone lies a single base off, so this may be a read error. The chain couples TRBV5-1 to TRBJ1-4, with 7 bases lining up with TRBD1. The germline gives CDR1 SGHRS, CDR2 YFSETQ. This CDR3 is built from 13 residues. CDR3 in amino acids: CSSVGTENEKLFF. Written as DNA, the CDR3 is TGCTCCAGCGTGGGGACAGAAAATGAAAAACTGTTTTTT.

The chain joins TRBV19 to TRBJ1-4; no reliable D call. Trimming removed 7 bases from V and 10 bases from J, with 13 bases in between. The CDR3 is 12 residues long. The germline V gene encodes CDR1 LNHDA and CDR2 SQIVND (reference sequence). DNA for the CDR3: TGTGCCAGTATCGGTGATCTCGGAAAACTGTTTTTT. Translated: CASIGDLGKLFF. Full variable domain (outside the CDR3, taken from reference TRBV19 and TRBJ1-4): DGGITQSPKYLFRKEGQNVTLSCEQNLNHDAMYWYRQDPGQGLRLIYYSQIVNDFQKGDIAEGYSVSREKKESFPLTVTSAQKNPTAFYLCASIGDLGKLFFGSGTQLSVL.

This clonotype occurred a few times. Relative to the germline gene, one junction end is altered; a read error may explain this. The chain has TRBV28 and TRBJ1-4, with D perhaps matching TRBD1 (6 bases). Per the germline V gene, CDR1 is MDHEN and CDR2 is SYDVKM. The length of the CDR3 is 14 residues. This CDR3 is CASTLDRFNEKLFF. CDR3 coding DNA: TGTGCCAGCACTTTAGACAGGTTTAATGAAAAACTGTTTTTT. The entire variable domain, with the rest obtained from reference TRBV28 and TRBJ1-4, is as follows: DVKVTQSSRYLVKRTGEKVFLECVQDMDHENMFWYRQDPGLGLRLIYFSYDVKMKEKGDIPEGYSVSREKKERFSLILESASTNQTSMYLCASTLDRFNEKLFFGSGTQLSVL.

This clonotype was recorded a few times. J is TRBJ1-1 and V is TRBV10-3; perhaps TRBD1 as D (6 bases). The CDR3 spans 15 residues. The ends were cut back, 0 bases at V and 1 base at J, with 9 bases in the middle. Germline CDR1 reads ENHRY; CDR2 reads SYGVKD. The CDR3 DNA reads as TGTGCCATCAGTGAGTCGAACAGGGCGAACACTGAAGCTTTCTTT. It translates to CAISESNRANTEAFF.

This chain connects TRBV7-2 to TRBJ1-4; D gene unclear. Between the trimmed V and J ends, which lost 1 base and 2 bases, there was a span of 11 bases. The germline V gene has CDR1 SGHTA and CDR2 FQGNSA. The CDR3 consists of 16 residues. This CDR3 is CASSLDPLETNEKLFF. The DNA for the CDR3 is TGTGCCAGCAGCTTAGACCCCCTCGAGACTAATGAAAAACTGTTTTTT.